The next 21 T cell receptor beta chains were all read from a single sample in a study of T cells in Graves' hyperthyroidism and ophthalmopathy. Regions amplified from RNA transcripts were the TCR beta CDR3 regions. When the TCR CDR3 underwent first-round RT-PCR, the HTBI primer set was used. TCRdb re-called the multiplex PCR reads with MiXCR, one entry per CDR3 protein. The table shows roughly 750,000 distinct CDR3 sequences, with about a sixth occurring only once. Sequencing used blood. These receptors originate from a man aged 18 to 30 with Graves' hyperthyroidism.

This clonotype showed up just a few times. The V gene is TRBV28, the J gene TRBJ2-3, with TRBD1 identical over 8 bases. The CDR3 is 17 residues long. Germline CDR1 and CDR2: MDHEN and SYDVKM. The ends lost 5 bases at V and 3 bases at J; junction bases unmatched: 13. The CDR3: CASSPPAGGGHTDTQYF. DNA for the CDR3: TGTGCCAGCAGTCCCCCGGCAGGGGGCGGACATACAGATACGCAGTATTTT.

V is TRBV6-1 and J is TRBJ1-5; D perhaps matches TRBD1 (6 bases). The CDR3 has 15 amino acids. The V and J ends lost 6 bases and 2 bases respectively, with 14 bases between them. In germline, CDR1 is MNHNS, CDR2 SASEGT. CDR3 coding DNA: TGTGCCAGCAGCTCCAGGACAGCAGGCAATCAGCCCCAGCATTTT. Protein: CASSSRTAGNQPQHF.

At least ten counts were recorded for this clonotype. This rearrangement joins TRBV3-1 to TRBJ2-7; D remains unclear. The CDR3 has 15 amino acids. Germline CDR1 LGHDT, CDR2 YNNKEL (reference sequence). Trimming took off 4 bases at V and 2 bases at J, with 15 bases between the two ends. CDR3 in amino acids: CASSLLPTRAYEQYF. The CDR3 DNA reads as TGTGCCAGCAGCCTTCTCCCAACCCGGGCCTACGAGCAGTACTTC.

This clonotype was counted many times. The CDR3 nucleotides read TGTGCCAGCTCACCATCCGGGACAGCGAACACTGAAGCTTTCTTT. Amino acids: CASSPSGTANTEAFF. The rearrangement links TRBV18 to TRBJ1-1; 7 nucleotides match TRBD1. The CDR3 is 15 amino acids. The germline V gene encodes CDR1 KGHSH and CDR2 LQKENI. V dropped 2 bases and J dropped 1; count of bases not matched to a gene: 4.

The J gene is TRBJ2-1, the V gene TRBV6-1; TRBD2 aligns across 7 bases. CDR1 MNHNS and CDR2 SASEGT come from the germline V gene. Trimming removed 8 bases from V and 0 bases from J; junction bases left unmatched: 10. The CDR3 totals 16 residues. CDR3 coding DNA: TGTGCCAGCCACAGACAAGCGGGGAGCTCCTACAATGAGCAGTTCTTC. Translated: CASHRQAGSSYNEQFF.

There are many counts of this clonotype. V usage is TRBV10-3 and J usage is TRBJ2-7; 9 bases map to TRBD1. Losses at the gene ends were 7 bases for V and 2 bases for J; bases not matched to a gene: 9. Germline CDR1 ENHRY, CDR2 SYGVKD. CDR3 length: 15 amino acids. CDR3 region: CAITNRGQGAYEQYF. The DNA for the CDR3 is TGTGCCATCACCAACCGGGGACAGGGAGCCTACGAGCAGTACTTC.

This clonotype occurred a few times. V and J are TRBV29-1 and TRBJ1-1; D gene uncertain. The germline V and J ends were trimmed by 6 bases and 8 bases, with 13 bases remaining between them. Germline loops: CDR1 SQVTM, CDR2 ANQGSEA. The CDR3 is 11 amino acids. CDR3 in amino acids: CSVNPGKEAFF. CDR3 DNA: TGCAGCGTGAACCCGGGCAAGGAAGCTTTCTTT. The variable domain in full, with the rest retrieved from reference TRBV29-1 and TRBJ1-1, is SAVISQKPSRDICQRGTSLTIQCQVDSQVTMMFWYRQQPGQSLTLIATANQGSEATYESGFVIDKFPISRPNLTFSTLTVSNMSPEDSSIYLCSVNPGKEAFFGQGTRLTVV.

The V gene is TRBV20-1, the J gene TRBJ2-1; maybe TRBD2 (5 bases). CDR3 length equals 12 residues. Germline values: CDR1 DFQATT, CDR2 SNEGSKA (reference sequence). The V and J ends lost 6 bases and 6 bases respectively, with 12 bases between them. CDR3 coding DNA: TGCAGTGCGGGAAAGCGGCGCAATGAGCAGTTCTTC. It translates to CSAGKRRNEQFF.

The gene calls are TRBV6-2 or TRBV6-3 and TRBJ2-3, with TRBD2 matching over 15 bases. The CDR3 has 19 amino acids. Germline V gene data show CDR1 as MNHEY and CDR2 as SVGEGT. V was clipped by 0 bases and J by 2 bases; unmatched bases: 6. CDR3 loop: CASSYSKGLAGGPTDTQYF. CDR3 nucleotide sequence: TGTGCCAGCAGTTACTCGAAGGGACTAGCGGGAGGTCCCACAGATACGCAGTATTTT.

The sample holds many counts of this clonotype. The chain employs TRBV6-2 or TRBV6-3 and TRBJ2-5; 9 bases agree with TRBD2. Germline trimming cut 6 bases from V and 4 bases from J; bases unmatched to any gene: 12. CDR1 and CDR2 (germline): MNHEY, SVGEGT. CDR3 length: 16 amino acids. In DNA, the CDR3 is TGTGCCAGCAGCACCCGACTAGCGGAGGGGGGAGAGACCCAGTACTTC. Encoded protein: CASSTRLAEGGETQYF.

This clonotype appeared many times. The chain employs TRBV7-6 and TRBJ2-7; 8 nucleotides align to TRBD1. CDR3 size: 15 residues. The germline gives CDR1 SGHVS, CDR2 FNYEAQ. The V and J ends lost 5 bases and 2 bases, in that order; junction bases with no gene match: 8. The CDR3 DNA reads as TGTGCCAGCAGCGCTACCGGGACAGGTCCCTACGAGCAGTACTTC. Its protein product is CASSATGTGPYEQYF.

This clonotype was seen many times. The rearrangement uses TRBV11-2 and TRBJ1-5; D is perhaps TRBD1 (5 bases). The germline V gene encodes CDR1 SGHAT and CDR2 FQNNGV. The CDR3 is 13 amino acids. Between the trimmed V and J ends, which lost 5 bases and 5 bases, there was a span of 10 bases. As DNA, the CDR3 is TGTGCCAGCAGCCCGTCGACAGATCAGCCCCAGCATTTT. This codes for CASSPSTDQPQHF.

Of note for this clonotype: Its ends do not fully match the called genes, so a read error is possible. The rearrangement uses TRBV12-3 or TRBV12-4 and TRBJ2-2, with TRBD2 matching 10 bases. CDR3 length: 21 amino acids. CDR3 sequence reads: CASSLALGVMRAGGNTGGLFF. The CDR3, as DNA: TGTGCCAGCAGTTTAGCGTTGGGTGTGATGAGAGCGGGAGGGAACACCGGGGGGCTGTTTTTT.

In this sample, this clonotype turned up many times. The chain links TRBV6-2 or TRBV6-3 to TRBJ2-3; 10 bases are shared with TRBD2. The CDR3 loop spans 14 amino acids. The V segment lost 6 bases and the J segment 4 bases; nucleotides outside the gene matches: 4. CDR1 is MNHEY, CDR2 SVGEGT, per germline. The chain's CDR3 is CASSSGTSADTQYF. CDR3 DNA: TGTGCCAGCAGCTCCGGGACTAGCGCAGATACGCAGTATTTT.

In its sample, this clonotype was seen many times. This chain links TRBV20-1 with TRBJ1-1, with D unresolved. CDR3 length equals 14 residues. V was shortened by 0 bases and J by 4 bases, with 12 bases between the two germline ends. Germline V CDR1 and CDR2: DFQATT, SNEGSKA (reference sequence). CDR3 loop: CSARDRRGFTEAFF. The CDR3 region has the DNA TGCAGTGCTAGAGATCGGCGAGGGTTCACTGAAGCTTTCTTT.

The genes are TRBV27 and TRBJ2-7; 7 bases are a match to TRBD2. Germline V CDR1 and CDR2: MNHEY, SMNVEV (reference sequence). Losses at the gene ends were 11 bases for V and 5 bases for J; bases not matched to a gene: 15. This CDR3 is 14 amino acids long. CDR3 sequence: CAGAIVGGPNEQYF. In DNA, the CDR3 is TGTGCCGGCGCCATCGTGGGAGGGCCCAACGAGCAGTACTTC.

The CDR3 loop reads CASRIGQVRGQPQHF. CDR3 bases: TGTGCCAGCAGGATAGGACAGGTTCGAGGACAGCCCCAGCATTTT. The V gene is TRBV28, the J gene TRBJ1-5, with 7 bases fitting TRBD1. The CDR3 is made up of 15 amino acids. J was trimmed by 7 bases and V by 6 bases; bases with no gene match: 12. Germline-derived CDR1 and CDR2 are MDHEN and SYDVKM.

The chain couples TRBV13 to TRBJ2-3; 7 nucleotides line up with TRBD2. With 1 base clipped from V and 1 base from J, the junction kept 8 bases outside the gene matches. The CDR3 loop spans 17 amino acids. The V gene's germline CDR1 is PRHDT and CDR2 FYEKMQ (reference sequence). CDR3 coding DNA: TGTGCCAGCAGCTTAGCGGTTCTAGCGGACCGCACAGATACGCAGTATTTT. Amino acids: CASSLAVLADRTDTQYF.

This clonotype was detected many times. This chain links TRBV12-3 or TRBV12-4 with TRBJ2-7; no clear D gene. Trimming removed 6 bases at V and 6 bases at J, with 12 bases between. The CDR3 spans 12 residues. CDR3: CASSQAASEQYF. DNA for the CDR3: TGTGCCAGCAGCCAAGCCGCTAGCGAGCAGTACTTC.

This clonotype showed up just a few times. The chain recombines TRBV7-3 with TRBJ2-2; perhaps TRBD1 as D (5 bases). Germline values: CDR1 SGHTA, CDR2 FQGTGA. V lost 5 bases, J lost 2 bases, and 15 bases lay in between. The CDR3 has 16 residues. CDR3 sequence (DNA): TGTGCCAGCAGCCGAGATGTAGGGGTTAACACCGGGGAGCTGTTTTTT. Its protein product is CASSRDVGVNTGELFF.

This clonotype was found once. The chain recombines TRBV19 with TRBJ2-7; D assignment may be TRBD1 or TRBD2 (5 bases each). The CDR3 is 15 residues long. V was trimmed by 2 bases and J by 2 bases, leaving 13 bases between them. Per germline, CDR1 LNHDA and CDR2 SQIVND (reference sequence). The CDR3 reads CASSILRRGAYEQYF. DNA for the CDR3: TGTGCCAGTAGTATACTTAGGCGAGGGGCCTACGAGCAGTACTTC.